This T cell receptor beta chain emerged from a study of cytomegalovirus exposure and HLA in healthy donors. General observations from the study: Prediction of most subjects' HLA-A and HLA-B alleles by TCR beta sequences was reportedly accurate. Most of the TCR beta V segments (in an earlier analysis) were productive either about 87% or about 30% of the time. V segments that were indistinguishable, TRBV6-2 and TRBV6-3 among them, were omitted from analysis. Later analysis identified 16,000 or so TCR beta sequences associated with HLA alleles, using a false discovery rate threshold of 0.05.

The PCR employed 60 Vbeta primers together with 13 Jbeta primers. Sequencing was performed with immunoSEQ multiplex PCR; in TCRdb, only in-frame clones are kept and a portion is missing. The table shows 150,000 to 200,000 clones, with around 80% occurring only once. V was cut by 3 bases and J by 2 bases, with 14 bases left in between. Germline-derived CDR1 and CDR2 are SGHRS and YFSETQ. The CDR3 consists of 15 residues. Worth noting for this clone: What it binds is unknown.

The TCR was taken from a woman aged 40-49 years in good health and CMV-seronegative. Sequencing used PBMCs. The chain joins TRBV5-1 to TRBJ1-1; D unresolved. The CDR3 DNA sequence: TGCGCCAGCAGCTACAGCACCGTAGAAAACACTGAAGCTTTCTTT. As protein: CASSYSTVENTEAFF.